This TCR beta chain was captured by sequencing in a study of blood T cell repertoires in COVID-19. Overall study context: T cells, B-cell-depleted T cells, or PBMCs supplied cDNA or gDNA.

Germline V gives CDR1 SGHTA, CDR2 FQGNSA. The CDR3 length is 15 residues. Germline trimming cut 2 bases from V and 4 bases from J; bases unmatched to any gene: 5. In terms of age and location, participants ranged from about 18 to 89 years and lived in about two dozen US areas. The protocol was immunoSEQ multiplex PCR, while the TCRdb copy is restricted to in-frame clones and leaves out a portion. The sample has approximately 200,000 clones, around 90% seen once. The receptor comes from a young woman who had been exposed to COVID-19. The genes are TRBV7-2 and TRBJ2-1; 7 bases map to TRBD2. The sample taken for sequencing was PBMCs or T cells enriched from blood (not recorded which). The CDR3 loop reads CASSLWDSGYNEQFF. CDR3 coding DNA: TGTGCCAGCAGCTTATGGGATAGCGGGTACAATGAGCAGTTCTTC.